The rows below give T cell receptor beta chains drawn from one sample of a study of neurological immune-mediated disorders. TCRdb reprocessed the 5' RACE reads via MiXCR and lists one record per CDR3 protein. The table has tens of thousands of distinct CDR3 sequences, 3.2% seen once. The sample was PBMCs. The receptors originated from a woman aged 55-75 years with multiple sclerosis. The CDR3 runs from the conserved cysteine through the conserved F or W. D genes are given only for firm matches. Size is omitted from some rows. Given values are once, few, many or a class for expanded clones.

clone size: many; V gene: TRBV5-6; D gene: -; J gene: TRBJ2-1; CDR3 protein: CASSLRGSQGPSEQFF; CDR3 DNA: TGTGCCAGCAGCTTGCGGGGATCTCAGGGACCGAGTGAGCAGTTCTTC
clone size: few; V gene: TRBV7-2; D gene: TRBD1; J gene: TRBJ1-4; CDR3 protein: CASSSGQKQKLFF; CDR3 DNA: TGTGCCAGCAGCTCGGGACAGAAACAGAAACTGTTTTTT
clone size: many; V gene: TRBV6-1; D gene: TRBD1; J gene: TRBJ1-1; CDR3 protein: CASSENWTGAEAFF; CDR3 DNA: TGTGCCAGCAGTGAAAATTGGACAGGGGCTGAAGCTTTCTTT
clone size: -; V gene: TRBV7-8; D gene: -; J gene: TRBJ1-3; CDR3 protein: CASSLGGGGLGNTIYF; CDR3 DNA: TGTGCCAGCAGCTTAGGCGGTGGGGGGCTTGGAAACACCATATATTTT
clone size: many; V gene: TRBV20-1; D gene: -; J gene: TRBJ2-1; CDR3 protein: CSAPPGGGAVNEQFF; CDR3 DNA: TGCAGTGCTCCCCCCGGAGGGGGCGCGGTCAATGAGCAGTTCTTC
clone size: -; V gene: TRBV7-4; D gene: -; J gene: TRBJ1-1; CDR3 protein: CSSRTGPLRTAAFF; CDR3 DNA: TGTTCCAGCAGGACCGGGCCCCTGAGAACTGCAGCTTTCTTT
clone size: many; V gene: TRBV7-9; D gene: -; J gene: TRBJ1-1; CDR3 protein: CASSVLKGRDTEAFF; CDR3 DNA: TGTGCCAGCAGCGTCCTTAAGGGACGGGACACTGAAGCTTTCTTT
clone size: many; V gene: TRBV20-1; D gene: -; J gene: TRBJ2-1; CDR3 protein: CSASPALGEQFF; CDR3 DNA: TGCAGTGCTAGCCCCGCCTTGGGTGAGCAGTTCTTC
clone size: few; V gene: TRBV18; D gene: -; J gene: TRBJ1-2; CDR3 protein: CASSLSPNAGKANYGYTF; CDR3 DNA: TGTGCCAGCTCACTCTCTCCAAACGCAGGGAAGGCTAACTATGGCTACACCTTC
clone size: many; V gene: TRBV6-1; D gene: -; J gene: TRBJ2-6; CDR3 protein: CASRTGANVLTF; CDR3 DNA: TGTGCCAGCCGAACTGGGGCCAACGTCCTGACTTTC
clone size: many; V gene: TRBV7-2; D gene: TRBD2; J gene: TRBJ2-7; CDR3 protein: CASSTGTSGGGNEQYF; CDR3 DNA: TGTGCCAGCAGCACCGGGACTAGCGGGGGGGGTAACGAGCAGTACTTC
clone size: many; V gene: TRBV2; D gene: TRBD2; J gene: TRBJ2-3; CDR3 protein: CASRPLAGGDTDTQYF; CDR3 DNA: TGTGCCAGCAGACCCCTAGCGGGGGGCGACACAGATACGCAGTATTTT
clone size: -; V gene: TRBV5-1; D gene: TRBD2; J gene: TRBJ2-7; CDR3 protein: CASSPSVSGGYEQYF; CDR3 DNA: TGCGCCAGCAGCCCTTCTGTTAGCGGGGGTTACGAGCAGTACTTC
clone size: many; V gene: TRBV12-3/TRBV12-4; D gene: -; J gene: TRBJ2-2; CDR3 protein: CASSFFRGPNTGELFF; CDR3 DNA: TGTGCCAGCAGTTTTTTCCGGGGGCCGAACACCGGGGAGCTGTTTTTT
clone size: few; V gene: TRBV5-1; D gene: -; J gene: TRBJ2-7; CDR3 protein: CASSVQGTPYEQYF; CDR3 DNA: TGCGCCAGCAGCGTACAGGGTACTCCCTACGAGCAGTACTTC
clone size: many; V gene: TRBV10-3; D gene: TRBD1; J gene: TRBJ2-7; CDR3 protein: CAMGQIPYEQYF; CDR3 DNA: TGTGCCATGGGACAGATACCCTACGAGCAGTACTTC
clone size: many; V gene: TRBV20-1; D gene: -; J gene: TRBJ1-5; CDR3 protein: CSAENRDTRTLNQPQHF; CDR3 DNA: TGCAGTGCTGAAAACCGGGACACAAGAACCCTCAATCAGCCCCAGCATTTT
clone size: many; V gene: TRBV5-1; D gene: -; J gene: TRBJ2-3; CDR3 protein: CASSLEGRSTDTQYF; CDR3 DNA: TGCGCCAGCAGCTTGGAGGGCAGGAGCACAGATACGCAGTATTTT
clone size: many; V gene: TRBV5-1; D gene: -; J gene: TRBJ2-7; CDR3 protein: CASSLVQGLNEQYF; CDR3 DNA: TGCGCCAGCAGCTTGGTGCAGGGGCTAAACGAGCAGTACTTC
clone size: many; V gene: TRBV5-6; D gene: -; J gene: TRBJ2-2; CDR3 protein: CASSVTRPTGELFF; CDR3 DNA: TGTGCCAGCAGCGTTACAAGGCCCACCGGGGAGCTGTTTTTT
clone size: many; V gene: TRBV20-1; D gene: TRBD2; J gene: TRBJ2-7; CDR3 protein: CSARDERGWSQYF; CDR3 DNA: TGCAGTGCTAGAGATGAGCGGGGGTGGTCGCAGTACTTC
clone size: many; V gene: TRBV3-1; D gene: -; J gene: TRBJ2-7; CDR3 protein: CASSQVGDPTEEQYF; CDR3 DNA: TGTGCCAGCAGCCAAGTGGGGGACCCCACGGAGGAGCAGTACTTC
clone size: many; V gene: TRBV20-1; D gene: -; J gene: TRBJ2-7; CDR3 protein: CSAYAPYRVWSYEQYF; CDR3 DNA: TGCAGTGCCTATGCCCCCTACAGGGTTTGGTCCTACGAGCAGTACTTC
clone size: many; V gene: TRBV18; D gene: -; J gene: TRBJ2-7; CDR3 protein: CASSPRTGGSYEQYF; CDR3 DNA: TGTGCCAGCTCACCCCGGACAGGAGGGTCCTACGAGCAGTACTTC
clone size: many; V gene: TRBV24-1; D gene: -; J gene: TRBJ2-5; CDR3 protein: CATSGGVDETQYF; CDR3 DNA: TGTGCCACCAGCGGAGGGGTGGACGAGACCCAGTACTTC
clone size: many; V gene: TRBV28; D gene: TRBD1; J gene: TRBJ2-1; CDR3 protein: CASSPSTGAGYNEQFF; CDR3 DNA: TGTGCCAGCAGTCCATCCACAGGGGCGGGTTACAATGAGCAGTTCTTC
clone size: many; V gene: TRBV3-1; D gene: -; J gene: TRBJ1-1; CDR3 protein: CASSQDGGRAEGGAFF; CDR3 DNA: TGTGCCAGCAGCCAAGATGGTGGCAGGGCTGAGGGGGGAGCTTTCTTT
clone size: many; V gene: TRBV20-1; D gene: -; J gene: TRBJ1-4; CDR3 protein: CSAKSHSATNEKLFF; CDR3 DNA: TGCAGTGCCAAATCCCACAGTGCAACTAATGAAAAACTGTTTTTT
clone size: many; V gene: TRBV20-1; D gene: -; J gene: TRBJ2-3; CDR3 protein: CSARGSTGKTDTQYF; CDR3 DNA: TGCAGTGCTAGAGGGAGTACCGGGAAGACAGATACGCAGTATTTT
clone size: few; V gene: TRBV7-9; D gene: TRBD1; J gene: TRBJ1-3; CDR3 protein: CASSLGTDQNIYF; CDR3 DNA: TGTGCCAGCAGCCTTGGGACAGATCAAAACATATATTTT
clone size: many; V gene: TRBV7-2; D gene: TRBD1; J gene: TRBJ1-4; CDR3 protein: CASSLDRGSEKLFF; CDR3 DNA: TGTGCCAGCAGCTTAGACAGGGGAAGTGAAAAACTGTTTTTT
clone size: many; V gene: TRBV5-1; D gene: TRBD2; J gene: TRBJ2-3; CDR3 protein: CASSRIGTSGSDTQYF; CDR3 DNA: TGCGCCAGCAGCCGAATCGGGACTAGCGGATCAGATACGCAGTATTTT
clone size: many; V gene: TRBV10-3; D gene: -; J gene: TRBJ1-1; CDR3 protein: CAISQGPQGTSEAFF; CDR3 DNA: TGTGCCATTAGCCAGGGTCCCCAGGGTACTAGTGAAGCTTTCTTT
clone size: many; V gene: TRBV10-3; D gene: -; J gene: TRBJ2-7; CDR3 protein: CAISRGESYEQYF; CDR3 DNA: TGTGCCATCAGTCGCGGGGAGTCCTACGAGCAGTACTTC
clone size: medium-sized; V gene: TRBV10-3; D gene: TRBD1; J gene: TRBJ2-3; CDR3 protein: CAISESGQFADTQYF; CDR3 DNA: TGTGCCATCAGTGAGTCGGGACAGTTCGCCGATACGCAGTATTTT
clone size: many; V gene: TRBV28; D gene: TRBD1; J gene: TRBJ1-6; CDR3 protein: CASSLMRQGSSYNSPLHF; CDR3 DNA: TGTGCCAGCAGTTTGATGAGACAGGGGAGCTCCTATAATTCACCCCTCCACTTT
clone size: many; V gene: TRBV5-1; D gene: TRBD1; J gene: TRBJ1-1; CDR3 protein: CASTSGTGIFSTEAFF; CDR3 DNA: TGCGCCAGTACTTCCGGGACAGGGATTTTTAGCACTGAAGCTTTCTTT
clone size: many; V gene: TRBV5-1; D gene: -; J gene: TRBJ2-3; CDR3 protein: CASSLEQRGAVTDTQYF; CDR3 DNA: TGCGCCAGCAGCTTGGAGCAACGGGGGGCCGTCACAGATACGCAGTATTTT
clone size: many; V gene: TRBV7-2; D gene: TRBD2; J gene: TRBJ2-7; CDR3 protein: CASSLDSGGIYEQYF; CDR3 DNA: TGTGCCAGCAGCTTAGACTCGGGGGGGATCTACGAGCAGTACTTC
clone size: many; V gene: TRBV29-1; D gene: TRBD1; J gene: TRBJ2-1; CDR3 protein: CSGPGQGNNEQFF; CDR3 DNA: TGCAGCGGTCCCGGACAGGGGAACAATGAGCAGTTCTTC
clone size: few; V gene: TRBV18; D gene: -; J gene: TRBJ2-2; CDR3 protein: CASSPQGPTNTGELFF; CDR3 DNA: TGTGCCAGCTCACCCCAGGGACCCACGAACACCGGGGAGCTGTTTTTT
clone size: many; V gene: TRBV12-3/TRBV12-4; D gene: -; J gene: TRBJ1-1; CDR3 protein: CASRSTANTEAFF; CDR3 DNA: TGTGCCAGCAGGTCCACAGCGAACACTGAAGCTTTCTTT
clone size: many; V gene: TRBV3-1; D gene: -; J gene: TRBJ2-1; CDR3 protein: CASSQNGGPYNEQFF; CDR3 DNA: TGTGCCAGCAGCCAGAACGGGGGGCCCTACAATGAGCAGTTCTTC
clone size: many; V gene: TRBV20-1; D gene: -; J gene: TRBJ2-7; CDR3 protein: CSACRDLLASYEQYF; CDR3 DNA: TGCAGTGCTTGCCGGGACCTTCTAGCTAGCTACGAGCAGTACTTC
clone size: many; V gene: TRBV7-2; D gene: TRBD1; J gene: TRBJ2-5; CDR3 protein: CASSLGGQQETQYF; CDR3 DNA: TGTGCCAGCAGCTTAGGGGGACAGCAAGAGACCCAGTACTTC
clone size: few; V gene: TRBV5-6; D gene: -; J gene: TRBJ2-7; CDR3 protein: CASSLTGPAKQYF; CDR3 DNA: TGTGCCAGCAGCTTGACCGGGCCTGCGAAGCAGTACTTC
clone size: many; V gene: TRBV7-2; D gene: TRBD1; J gene: TRBJ2-7; CDR3 protein: CASSPYGTGTYEQYF; CDR3 DNA: TGTGCCAGCAGCCCATACGGGACAGGTACCTACGAGCAGTACTTC
clone size: many; V gene: TRBV20-1; D gene: -; J gene: TRBJ1-2; CDR3 protein: CSAPPRAGLNYGYTF; CDR3 DNA: TGCAGTGCTCCCCCTCGGGCGGGCTTAAACTATGGCTACACCTTC
clone size: many; V gene: TRBV5-4; D gene: -; J gene: TRBJ2-6; CDR3 protein: CASSSPGIFGANVLTF; CDR3 DNA: TGTGCCAGCAGCTCACCAGGGATCTTTGGGGCCAACGTCCTGACTTTC
clone size: many; V gene: TRBV12-3/TRBV12-4; D gene: -; J gene: TRBJ1-2; CDR3 protein: CASSFDWDYGYTF; CDR3 DNA: TGTGCCAGCAGTTTCGACTGGGACTATGGCTACACCTTC
clone size: many; V gene: TRBV12-3/TRBV12-4; D gene: -; J gene: TRBJ1-2; CDR3 protein: CASSPSGQLRDGYTF; CDR3 DNA: TGTGCCAGCAGCCCTTCCGGACAGTTACGGGATGGCTACACCTTC
clone size: many; V gene: TRBV5-1; D gene: -; J gene: TRBJ2-6; CDR3 protein: CASSLELGANVLTF; CDR3 DNA: TGCGCCAGCAGCTTGGAACTGGGGGCCAACGTCCTGACTTTC
clone size: many; V gene: TRBV6-5; D gene: TRBD2; J gene: TRBJ2-6; CDR3 protein: CASTPGGGSGANVLTF; CDR3 DNA: TGTGCCAGCACCCCGGGGGGGGGCTCTGGGGCCAACGTCCTGACTTTC
clone size: many; V gene: TRBV5-1; D gene: -; J gene: TRBJ2-7; CDR3 protein: CASSPEGGLSYEQYF; CDR3 DNA: TGCGCCAGCAGCCCGGAAGGGGGGCTCTCCTACGAGCAGTACTTC